This entry describes one TCR beta chain. The data originate from a study of OX40 agonist ivuxolimab in advanced cancers. The table came from immunoSEQ multiplex PCR; TCRdb's copy has only in-frame clones and leaves some out. The table shows roughly 48,000 clones, with roughly 90% occurring only once. V shed 1 base, J shed 1 base, and the junction held 7 bases outside the gene matches. CDR1 and CDR2 (germline): SGHAT, FQNNGV. The CDR3 totals 17 residues. The chain links TRBV11-2 to TRBJ2-5; 9 bases match TRBD2. Sequencing used CD4+ or CD8+ T cells sorted from blood, obtained in a trial of the OX40 agonist ivuxolimab. The TCR originated in an adult with an advanced solid tumor such as melanoma, head and neck, liver or kidney cancer. The CDR3 DNA reads TGTGCCAGCAGCTTAGCGTCCCTAGCGGGGTTCCAAGAGACCCAGTACTTC. Translating it yields CASSLASLAGFQETQYF.